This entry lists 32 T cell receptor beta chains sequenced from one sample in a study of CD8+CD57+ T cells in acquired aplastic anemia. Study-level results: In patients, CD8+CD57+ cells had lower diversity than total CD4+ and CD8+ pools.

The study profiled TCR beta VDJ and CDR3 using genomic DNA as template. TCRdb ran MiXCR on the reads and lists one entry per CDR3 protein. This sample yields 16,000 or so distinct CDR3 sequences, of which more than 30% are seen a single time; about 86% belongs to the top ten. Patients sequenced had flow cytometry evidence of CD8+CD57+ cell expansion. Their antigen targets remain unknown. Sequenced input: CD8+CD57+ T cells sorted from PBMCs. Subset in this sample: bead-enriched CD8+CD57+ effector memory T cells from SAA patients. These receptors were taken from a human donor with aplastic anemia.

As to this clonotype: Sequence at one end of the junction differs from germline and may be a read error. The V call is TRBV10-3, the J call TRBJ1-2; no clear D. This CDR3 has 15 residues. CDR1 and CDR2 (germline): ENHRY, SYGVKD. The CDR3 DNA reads TGTGCCACCAGTGAGAATCGAGTGGGGTTGGATGGCTACACCTTC. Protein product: CATSENRVGLDGYTF.

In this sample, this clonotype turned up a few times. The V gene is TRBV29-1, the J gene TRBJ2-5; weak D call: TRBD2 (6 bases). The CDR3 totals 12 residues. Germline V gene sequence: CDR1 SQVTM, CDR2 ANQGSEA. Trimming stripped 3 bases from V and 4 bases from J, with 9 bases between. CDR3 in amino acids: CSVDPGRETQYF. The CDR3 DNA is TGCAGCGTTGATCCCGGGAGAGAGACCCAGTACTTC.

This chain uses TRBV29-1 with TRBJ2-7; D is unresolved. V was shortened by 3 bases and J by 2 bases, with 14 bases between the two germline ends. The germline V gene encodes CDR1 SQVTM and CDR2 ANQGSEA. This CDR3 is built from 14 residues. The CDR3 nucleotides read TGCAGCGTTGAGGAAGGGAATGGGGCCTACGAGCAGTACTTC. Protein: CSVEEGNGAYEQYF.

The CDR3 coding sequence is TGTACGGTACGGGGGGCCAACAATGAGCAGTTCTTC. Translating gives CTVRGANNEQFF. The chain carries TRBV2 and TRBJ2-1; D is possibly TRBD2 (7 bases). The V gene's germline CDR1 is SNHLY and CDR2 FYNNEI. The CDR3 is 12 amino acids.

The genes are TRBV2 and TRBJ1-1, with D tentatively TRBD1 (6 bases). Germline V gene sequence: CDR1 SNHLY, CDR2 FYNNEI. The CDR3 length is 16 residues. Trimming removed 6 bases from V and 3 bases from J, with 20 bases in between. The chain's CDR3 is CASRTDRLLRDTEAFF. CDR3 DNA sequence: TGTGCCAGCAGGACAGACAGGCTGCTTAGGGACACTGAAGCTTTCTTT.

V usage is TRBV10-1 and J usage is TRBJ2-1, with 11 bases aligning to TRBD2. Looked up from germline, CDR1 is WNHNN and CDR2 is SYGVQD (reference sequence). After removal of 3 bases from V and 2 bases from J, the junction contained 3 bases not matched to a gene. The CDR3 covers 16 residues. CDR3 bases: TGCGCCAGCAGTGATTCGGGACTAGCGGCCTACAATGAGCAGTTCTTC. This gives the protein CASSDSGLAAYNEQFF.

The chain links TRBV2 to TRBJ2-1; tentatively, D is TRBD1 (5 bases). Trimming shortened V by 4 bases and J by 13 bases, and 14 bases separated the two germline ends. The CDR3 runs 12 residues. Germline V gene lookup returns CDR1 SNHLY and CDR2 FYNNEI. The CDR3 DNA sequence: TGTGCCAGCAGTGGTTCAGCTAGGGGTCAGTTCTTC. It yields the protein CASSGSARGQFF.

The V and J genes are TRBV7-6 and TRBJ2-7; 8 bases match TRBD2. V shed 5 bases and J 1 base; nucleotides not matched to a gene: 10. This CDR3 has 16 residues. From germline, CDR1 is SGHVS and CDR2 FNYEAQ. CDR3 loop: CASSTLAGGRSYEQYF. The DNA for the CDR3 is TGTGCCAGCAGCACCCTGGCGGGAGGAAGGTCCTACGAGCAGTACTTC.

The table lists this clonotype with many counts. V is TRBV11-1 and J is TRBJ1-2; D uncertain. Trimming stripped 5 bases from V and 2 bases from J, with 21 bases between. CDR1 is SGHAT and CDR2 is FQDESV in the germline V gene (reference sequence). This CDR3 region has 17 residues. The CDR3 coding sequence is TGTGCCAGCAGCCCCAAATCTTGGACGCATACAAACTATGGCTACACCTTC. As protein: CASSPKSWTHTNYGYTF.

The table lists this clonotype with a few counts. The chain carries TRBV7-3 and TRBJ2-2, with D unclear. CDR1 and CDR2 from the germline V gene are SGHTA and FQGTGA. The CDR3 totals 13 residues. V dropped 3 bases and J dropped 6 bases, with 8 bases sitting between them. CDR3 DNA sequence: TGTGCCAGCAGCTTCCGACTCCCCGGGGAGCTGTTTTTT. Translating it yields CASSFRLPGELFF.

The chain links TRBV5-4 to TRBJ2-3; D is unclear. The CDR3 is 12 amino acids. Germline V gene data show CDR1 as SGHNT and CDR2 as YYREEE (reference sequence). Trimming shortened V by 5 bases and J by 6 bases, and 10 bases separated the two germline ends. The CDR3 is CASSSTADTQYF. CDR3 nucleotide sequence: TGTGCCAGCAGTTCGACGGCTGATACGCAGTATTTT.

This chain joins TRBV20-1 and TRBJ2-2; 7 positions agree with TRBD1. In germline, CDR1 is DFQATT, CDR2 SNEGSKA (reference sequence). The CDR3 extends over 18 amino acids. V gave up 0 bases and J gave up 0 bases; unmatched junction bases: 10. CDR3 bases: TGCAGTGCTAGAGATCTACGTGGGGACAGAGCGAACACCGGGGAGCTGTTTTTT. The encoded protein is CSARDLRGDRANTGELFF.

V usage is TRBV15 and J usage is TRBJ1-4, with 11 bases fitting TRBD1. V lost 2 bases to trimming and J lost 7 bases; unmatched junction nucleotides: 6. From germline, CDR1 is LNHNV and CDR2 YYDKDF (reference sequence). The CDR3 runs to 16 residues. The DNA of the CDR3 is TGTGCCACCAGCAGACAGGACAGGGGGCCTGGTGAAAAACTGTTTTTT. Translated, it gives CATSRQDRGPGEKLFF.

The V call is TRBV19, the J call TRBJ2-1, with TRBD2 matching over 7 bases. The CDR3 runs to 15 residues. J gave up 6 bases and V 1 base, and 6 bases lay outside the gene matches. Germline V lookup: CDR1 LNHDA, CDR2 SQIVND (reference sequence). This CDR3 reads CASSIGTRVRNEQFF. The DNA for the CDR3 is TGTGCCAGTAGTATAGGGACTAGGGTGCGCAATGAGCAGTTCTTC.

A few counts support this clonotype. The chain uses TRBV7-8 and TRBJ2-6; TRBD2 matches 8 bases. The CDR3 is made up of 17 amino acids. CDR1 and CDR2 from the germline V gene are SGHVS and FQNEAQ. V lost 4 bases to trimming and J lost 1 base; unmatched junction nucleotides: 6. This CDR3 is CASSSSGGGSGANVLTF. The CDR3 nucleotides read TGTGCCAGCAGCTCCTCGGGAGGGGGATCTGGGGCCAACGTCCTGACTTTC.

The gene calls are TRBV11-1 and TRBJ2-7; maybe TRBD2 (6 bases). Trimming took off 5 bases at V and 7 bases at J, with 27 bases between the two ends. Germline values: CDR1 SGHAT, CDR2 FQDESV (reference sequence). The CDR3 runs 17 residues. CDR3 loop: CASSPRGAGKIWNEQYF. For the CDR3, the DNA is TGTGCCAGCAGCCCGCGTGGAGCGGGCAAAATATGGAATGAGCAGTACTTC.

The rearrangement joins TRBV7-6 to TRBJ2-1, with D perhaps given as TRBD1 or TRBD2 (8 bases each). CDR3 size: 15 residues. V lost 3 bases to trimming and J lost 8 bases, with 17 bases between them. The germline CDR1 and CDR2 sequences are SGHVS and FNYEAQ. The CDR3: CASSLRSGGQDEQFF. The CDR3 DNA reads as TGTGCCAGCAGCTTGAGAAGCGGGGGACAGGATGAGCAGTTCTTC.

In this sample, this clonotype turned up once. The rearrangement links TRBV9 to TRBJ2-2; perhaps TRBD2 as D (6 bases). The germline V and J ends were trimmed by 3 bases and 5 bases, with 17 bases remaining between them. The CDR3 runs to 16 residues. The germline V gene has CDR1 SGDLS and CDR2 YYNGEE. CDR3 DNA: TGTGCCAGCAGCGGAGGCGGGGTGGTCATAACCGGGGAGCTGTTTTTT. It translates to CASSGGGVVITGELFF.

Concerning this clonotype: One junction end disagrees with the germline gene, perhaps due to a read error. CDR3 coding DNA: TGCGCCAGCAGCTTAATGCAGGGGCAAGAGGCCCAGTACTTC. Protein sequence: CASSLMQGQEAQYF. The chain recombines TRBV7-3 with TRBJ2-5, with a tentative D call TRBD1 (6 bases). The CDR3 runs to 14 residues. From germline, CDR1 is SGHTA and CDR2 FQGTGA.

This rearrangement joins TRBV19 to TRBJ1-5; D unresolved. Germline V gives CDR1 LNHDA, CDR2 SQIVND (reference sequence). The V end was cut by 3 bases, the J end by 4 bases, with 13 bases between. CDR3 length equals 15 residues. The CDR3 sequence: CASSISPGQNQPQHF. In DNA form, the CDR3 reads TGTGCCAGTAGTATCTCCCCCGGGCAAAATCAGCCCCAGCATTTT.

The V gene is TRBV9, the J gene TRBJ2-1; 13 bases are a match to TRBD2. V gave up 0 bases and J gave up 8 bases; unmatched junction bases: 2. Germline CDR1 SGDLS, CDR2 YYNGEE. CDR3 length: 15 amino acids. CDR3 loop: CASSVGTSGSHEQFF. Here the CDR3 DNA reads TGTGCCAGCAGCGTAGGGACTAGCGGGAGCCATGAGCAGTTCTTC.

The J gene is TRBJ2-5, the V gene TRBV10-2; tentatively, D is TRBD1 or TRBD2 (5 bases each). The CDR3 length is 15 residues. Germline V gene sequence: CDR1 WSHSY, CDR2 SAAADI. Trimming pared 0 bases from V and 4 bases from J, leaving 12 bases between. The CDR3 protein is CASSESGTVGETQYF. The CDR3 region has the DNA TGCGCCAGCAGTGAGTCTGGGACGGTTGGAGAGACCCAGTACTTC.

The chain's CDR3 is CASKWGLDTEAFF. CDR3 nucleotide sequence: TGTGCCAGCAAATGGGGACTCGACACTGAAGCTTTCTTT. The V gene is TRBV6-1, the J gene TRBJ1-1; a possible D gene is TRBD1 (5 bases). V was clipped by 7 bases and J by 3 bases, with 12 bases between them. Germline V CDR1 and CDR2: MNHNS, SASEGT. This CDR3 has 13 amino acids.

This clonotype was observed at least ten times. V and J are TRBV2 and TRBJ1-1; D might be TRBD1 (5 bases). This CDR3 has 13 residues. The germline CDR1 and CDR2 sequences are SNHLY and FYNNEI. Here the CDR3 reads CAARGEGNTEAFF. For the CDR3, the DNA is TGTGCAGCACGGGGGGAGGGGAACACTGAAGCTTTCTTT.

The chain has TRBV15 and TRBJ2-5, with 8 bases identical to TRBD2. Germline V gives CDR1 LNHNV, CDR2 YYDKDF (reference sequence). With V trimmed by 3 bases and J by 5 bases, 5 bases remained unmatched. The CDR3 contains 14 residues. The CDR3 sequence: CATSSGSGGETQYF. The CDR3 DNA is TGTGCCACCAGCAGTGGTTCGGGGGGGGAGACCCAGTACTTC.

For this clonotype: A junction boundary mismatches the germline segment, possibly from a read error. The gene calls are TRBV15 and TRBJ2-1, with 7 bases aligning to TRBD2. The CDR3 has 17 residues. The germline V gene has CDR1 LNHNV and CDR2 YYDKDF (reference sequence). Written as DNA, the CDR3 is TGTGCCGCCAGCAGCTCCAGGCCGGGACGGGGGGTGAATGAGCAGTTCTTC. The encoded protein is CAASSSRPGRGVNEQFF. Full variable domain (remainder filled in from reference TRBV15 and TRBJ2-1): DAMVIQNPRYQVTQFGKPVTLSCSQTLNHNVMYWYQQKSSQAPKLLFHYYDKDFNNEADTPDNFQSRRPNTSFCFLDIRSPGLGDTAMYLCAASSSRPGRGVNEQFFGPGTRLTVL.

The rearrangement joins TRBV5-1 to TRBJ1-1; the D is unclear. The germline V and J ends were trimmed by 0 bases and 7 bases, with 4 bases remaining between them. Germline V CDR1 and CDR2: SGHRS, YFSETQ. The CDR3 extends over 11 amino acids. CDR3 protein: CASSLGGEAFF. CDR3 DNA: TGCGCCAGCAGCTTGGGAGGTGAAGCTTTCTTT.

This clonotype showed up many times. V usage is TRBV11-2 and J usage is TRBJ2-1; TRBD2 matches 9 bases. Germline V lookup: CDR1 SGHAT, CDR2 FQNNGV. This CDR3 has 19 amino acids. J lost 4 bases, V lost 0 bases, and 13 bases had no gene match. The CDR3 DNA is TGTGCCAGCAGCTTAGATCATGTTCGAGCGGGGGGTTTTTACAATGAGCAGTTCTTC. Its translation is CASSLDHVRAGGFYNEQFF.

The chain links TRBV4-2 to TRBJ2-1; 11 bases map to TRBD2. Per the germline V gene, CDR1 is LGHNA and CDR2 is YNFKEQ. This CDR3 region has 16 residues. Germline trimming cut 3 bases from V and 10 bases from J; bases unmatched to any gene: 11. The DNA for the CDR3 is TGTGCCAGCAGCCACCGGGTCAGTAGCGGGAGGGAAGAGCAGTTCTTC. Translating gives CASSHRVSSGREEQFF.

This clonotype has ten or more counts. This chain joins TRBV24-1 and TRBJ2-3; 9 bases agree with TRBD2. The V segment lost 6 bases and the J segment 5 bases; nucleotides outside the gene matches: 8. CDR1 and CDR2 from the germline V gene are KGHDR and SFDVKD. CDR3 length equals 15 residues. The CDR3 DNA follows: TGTGCCACCAGTTTAGGCGGGAGGGGTGGAGATACGCAGTATTTT. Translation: CATSLGGRGGDTQYF.

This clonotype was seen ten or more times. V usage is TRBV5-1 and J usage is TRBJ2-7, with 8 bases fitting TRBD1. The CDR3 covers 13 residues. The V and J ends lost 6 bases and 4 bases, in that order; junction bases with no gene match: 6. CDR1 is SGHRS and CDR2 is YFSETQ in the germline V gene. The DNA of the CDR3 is TGCGCCAGCATCGGACAGGGCGATTACGAGCAGTACTTC. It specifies CASIGQGDYEQYF.

CDR3 protein: CSARGTDFGYEQYF. Written as DNA, the CDR3 is TGCAGTGCTAGAGGGACAGACTTTGGGTACGAGCAGTACTTC. V is TRBV20-1 and J is TRBJ2-7, with a tentative D call TRBD1 (6 bases). The CDR3 is 14 amino acids. Trimming shortened V by 1 base and J by 4 bases, and 14 bases separated the two germline ends. Germline V gives CDR1 DFQATT, CDR2 SNEGSKA (reference sequence).